This T cell receptor (beta chain) emerged from a study of blood T cell repertoires in COVID-19. Here immunoSEQ multiplex PCR was the method, and the copy in TCRdb shows in-frame clones only, minus some. The data hold roughly 410,000 clones, with about 91% observed a single time. The V gene lost 1 base and the J gene lost 0 bases, with 18 bases spanning the gap. Germline V gene data show CDR1 as SQVTM and CDR2 as ANQGSEA. The CDR3 sequence is 17 residues long. The chain has TRBV29-1 and TRBJ1-1; possibly TRBD1 for D (6 bases). Sequenced sample: peripheral blood. The TCR originated in a woman between 40 and 50 years old with COVID-19, enrolled during active disease. The CDR3 nucleotides are TGCAGCGTTGAAGTGGGACACGAACGAGCGATGAACACTGAAGCTTTCTTT. This translates into CSVEVGHERAMNTEAFF.